The following is a TCR beta chain sequence with its context. The clone's antigen remains unknown. Per-base qualities were not stored, and no clone one base away is much larger. The cohort consisted of 670 or so healthy bone marrow donors. Cohort members were all nominally healthy when sampled, although unrecorded immune exposures were likely present. The donor tested CMV seropositive, placing the donor among the 310 or so seropositive members of the cohort. A peripheral blood sample was provided by each donor, and peripheral blood mononuclear cells were used for TCR beta sequencing. The Qiagen DNeasy Blood Extraction Kit was used to extract genomic DNA from the blood cell samples. This sample was taken from a study of cytomegalovirus exposure and HLA in healthy donors (dated by TCRdb to about 2017). General notes on the study: An earlier analysis of about 530 of the donors reported 276 Gb of sequence data and 117 million unique TCR beta sequences obtained from around 170 million T cells. The study aimed to test whether signatures of past pathogen exposure could be identified by cataloging public T cell receptors. Besides the first cohort of around 670 subjects, a separate validation cohort made up of roughly 120 different subjects was used. Because of strong linkage in the cohort, roughly five DR-DQ haplotypes were treated as single units for association and clustering. An earlier analysis of approximately 640 of the donors applied high-throughput TCR beta sequencing to assess whether each TCR beta V gene segment acted as functional or pseudogenic. Donor age, sex, ethnicity and CMV serostatus were compiled together with the repertoire data. Every discovery cohort repertoire had been produced on one sequencing platform. In a later genetic analysis, genome-wide SNP genotypes for about 55% of the roughly 700 donors were used, and that subset was treated as a discovery cohort. Among roughly 400 genotyped donors of the cohort, an average of approximately 220,000 unique TCR beta nucleotide sequences was sequenced per donor, of which approximately 18% were non-productive. HLA typing covered class I and class II loci at four-digit resolution. The number of donors typed differed by locus, with roughly 629-640 for A, B, C, DRB1 and DQB1, 522 for DQA1, 606 for DPA1, and under 490 for DPB1. High-throughput TCR immunosequencing, statistical association of individual TCRs with disease status, and machine learning were combined to predict cytomegalovirus infection status. A later analysis re-examined previously published TCR beta repertoires from roughly 720 donors and added high-resolution HLA genotyping to investigate patterns of TCR occurrence. Of the roughly 410 genotyped donors, more than 75% were placed in the genetic ancestry cluster associated with self-reported Caucasian donors. Using immunosequencing, the study profiled T cell repertoires from around 680 subjects and related those repertoires to cytomegalovirus serostatus. In the later analysis, no new phenotypic data were used to find candidate immune exposures; instead, reliance was placed on TCR beta sequences and their occurrence across donors. An early release that covered more than 550 HLA-typed donors contained about 300 gigabases of sequencing data and 75 million to 100 million unique TCR sequences.

The cysteine opens and the phenylalanine closes a CDR3 of 16 amino acids. The kept DNA is CDR3 alone, 48 bases in frame from the first base. What the authors observed across the whole study: Strong co-occurrence of HLA alleles, especially DR and DQ, made assigning TCR associations to individual alleles difficult. A group of highly shared sequence variants was considered likely to be a technical artifact of the sequencing pipeline. Because counts were too low, seventeen rarely observed V segments, including chromosome 9 orphons, were left out of the earlier analysis of a few hundred of the donors. At a false discovery rate of 0.05, a later analysis linked around 17,000 TCR beta sequences to specific HLA alleles. A further reported finding was that TCR beta sequences accurately predicted the HLA-A and HLA-B alleles for most subjects in the first cohort. Broadly in line with IMGT annotations, most TCR beta V segments showed up in productive rearrangements about 87% or about 30% of the time in an earlier analysis of around 550 of the donors. In this cohort, only TCR beta chains were sequenced, and detectable features were limited by the absence of alpha or paired-chain data. Roughly uniform sequencing depth across donors was assumed in presence/absence analyses, although this assumption may not hold. Compared with equally common non-associated chains, HLA-associated TCR beta chains in a later analysis were more clonally expanded and had lower generation probabilities. A later genetic analysis reported fewer N-insertions in productive TCRs among donors in an Asian-associated ancestry cluster than the roughly 690-donor mean. According to a later analysis, most CMV-associated TCR beta chains appeared to be HLA-restricted, and the HLA associations seemed to be driven largely by CMV exposure. Several of the top co-occurrence clusters appeared to be linked to parvovirus B19, influenza, CMV and Epstein-Barr virus, according to a later analysis. The study gave a list of 150 to 200 TCR beta chains associated with cytomegalovirus. Most TCR sequences were observed very rarely across donors, whereas some public TCRs were present in many individuals. Some IMGT-functional V segments, including TRBV6-2 and TRBV6-3, could not be told apart with the 87-base-pair reads, so those segments were excluded. Immune exposure information for the cohort was limited to CMV serostatus. According to the authors, the approach could potentially be generalized to other disease states and immunological phenotypes. An association between a missense DCLRE1C variant and V-gene and J-gene trimming of TCR beta chains was found in a later genetic analysis and replicated in an independent cohort. According to a later analysis, TCR association rates differed among HLA loci, with DRB1 alleles showing the most associated TCRs and HLA-C alleles showing the fewest. A few of the identified cytomegalovirus-associated TCR beta chains were confirmed in vitro to be specific for cytomegalovirus antigens. The classifier was reported to diagnose cytomegalovirus status with high specificity and sensitivity in both the original and validation cohorts. Because some donors lacked HLA typing at each locus, the association tests relied only on the typed subset. Correlated functional status among segregating V segments might reflect linkage disequilibrium, but an unknown experimental factor could not be ruled out.

Library preparation used the immunoSEQ multiplex PCR assay. A mixture of 60 forward primers for TCR Vbeta segments and 13 reverse primers for TCR Jbeta segments was used in the multiplex PCR. Amplification of the CDR3 region of rearranged TCR beta genes was performed with a multiplex PCR assay on genomic DNA. The amplified TCR beta libraries were sequenced on the Illumina HiSeq System as 87-base-pair reads. From the authors' description of their analysis: In a later analysis, roughly 80 million unique TCR beta chains were counted across the roughly 610 repertoires, and some 10 million of these chains were shared by at least two donors. Raw reads were error-corrected and collapsed into unique sequences with a nearest-neighbor algorithm that merged closely related sequences to remove PCR and sequencing errors. V, D and J gene segments were assigned by aligning CDR3 sequences to IMGT reference sequences. For a sequence to be retained, at least a six-nucleotide match to both a V gene segment and a J gene segment was required. Rearrangements were called productive when the CDR3 lacked stop codons and stayed in frame with V and J; all others were non-productive. CDR3 was defined by IMGT convention, running from the second conserved V-encoded cysteine to the conserved J-encoded phenylalanine. In an earlier analysis of 500 to 650 of the donors, sequences lacking an unambiguous match to a single V gene segment were excluded. In an earlier analysis of approximately 610 of the donors, V segments were called functional above 56.7% productive rearrangements and were called segregating when the between-donor standard deviation exceeded 5%. A statistical classification framework was built for diagnosing cytomegalovirus status from the catalog of TCR beta chain sequences. In a later analysis, V and J genes were assigned by comparing TCR nucleotide sequences against IMGT/GENE-DB human TR gene sequences. In a later analysis, CDR3 sequences and most-parsimonious VDJ recombination scenarios were assigned using the TCRdist pipeline. In a later analysis, each TCR beta chain was defined by its CDR3 amino acid sequence together with its V-gene family, and reads without a unique V-gene family were excluded. To address suspected cross-contamination and a sequencing artifact, a later analysis removed roughly 640 highly shared, low-generation-probability nucleotide sequences. For each public chain, a later analysis derived a clonal expansion index from normalized ranks of inferred template counts within each repertoire. In a later analysis, generation probabilities were computed with a VDJ recombination model fitted to out-of-frame rearrangements, and the resulting probabilities were checked against IGoR. In a later analysis, TCR-TCR, TCR-HLA and TCR-CMV co-occurrence was scored with hypergeometric tests, and a repertoire-size bias correction was applied to TCR pairs. To estimate false discovery rates, a later analysis permuted the HLA or CMV assignments 20 times. A later analysis grouped co-occurring TCRs with DBSCAN, adding TCRdist sequence similarity when clustering within HLA-allele-positive subsets. Repertoires with fewer than 30,000 or more than 120,000 public chains were left out of co-occurrence clustering, as were five repertoires with anomalous nucleotide sharing. TCRdb took over this immuneACCESS table, retaining in-frame rearrangements with V and J assigned. Such tables are incomplete; in checked studies, under half of the missing clones stem from an unresolved V gene, and the remainder is unexplained. For V, J and clone size, that table is used; D and trimming come from the DNA. This sample gives more than 85,000 clones in total; around four fifths of them show up just once. Clones ranked in the top ten supply over 9% of the sample.

The sequence joins TRBV21-1 to TRBJ1-4. TRBV21-1 is listed as a pseudogene. The receptor's source is a man aged 30-40 years in good health and CMV-seropositive. The specimen sequenced was PBMCs. The DNA is as follows: TGTGCCAGCAGCAAAGAGGAGCGGGGGGGGGATGAAAAACTGTTTTTT. This yields the protein CASSKEERGGDEKLFF.